The 19 T cell receptor beta chains given below trace back to one sample, sequenced in a study of beta chain features in type 1 diabetes (dated 2018 in TCRdb). The method behind the library was the immunoSEQ multiplex PCR assay. The entire isolated RNA was reverse transcribed using the High Capacity cDNA Reverse Transcription Kit, and thus expressed TCRB transcripts were sequenced. Held by TCRdb, this immuneACCESS table contains in-frame sequences only and omits some clones. Under half of the omission traces to an unresolved V gene where checked; the cause of the rest is unknown. In all, the sample holds about 230,000 clones, and more than 9% of those were seen once. The biggest ten clones account for under 0.035% of the sample. The sequencing input was naive CD4+ T cells from blood. The label giving this sample's cell subset or site can be read as: true naive CD4+ T cells. The receptors here all came from a young woman in good health.

This chain uses TRBV7-2 with TRBJ2-7; weak D call: TRBD1 (6 bases). V shed 2 bases and J shed 0 bases, with 11 bases lying between them. The CDR3 has 15 amino acids. CDR1 and CDR2 from the germline V gene are SGHTA and FQGNSA. The CDR3 nucleotides are TGTGCCAGCAGCTTATCCAGGGGAAGCTCCTACGAGCAGTACTTC. It codes for CASSLSRGSSYEQYF. The full variable domain, its missing parts supplied by reference TRBV7-2 and TRBJ2-7, is GAGVSQSPSNKVTEKGKDVELRCDPISGHTALYWYRQSLGQGLEFLIYFQGNSAPDKSGLPSDRFSAERTGGSVSTLTIQRTQQEDSAVYLCASSLSRGSSYEQYFGPGTRLTVT.

The chain links TRBV18 to TRBJ1-2, with 9 bases lining up with TRBD1. After removal of 5 bases from V and 8 bases from J, the junction contained 9 bases not matched to a gene. Per germline, CDR1 KGHSH and CDR2 LQKENI. CDR3 length: 14 amino acids. The CDR3 sequence is CASSGAPGQGGYTF. The CDR3 DNA reads as TGTGCCAGCTCAGGGGCACCGGGACAGGGAGGCTACACCTTC.

V and J are TRBV7-9 and TRBJ2-7, with D possibly TRBD1 on 6 matching bases. CDR3 length: 17 amino acids. Germline V gene sequence: CDR1 SEHNR, CDR2 FQNEAQ (reference sequence). The V and J ends lost 5 bases and 0 bases respectively, with 20 bases between them. CDR3 coding DNA: TGTGCCAGCAGCGTTCTGATCAGGGGAAGAAGCTCCTACGAGCAGTACTTC. Protein product: CASSVLIRGRSSYEQYF.

The chain carries TRBV29-1 and TRBJ2-5, with 9 positions matching TRBD1. In germline, CDR1 is SQVTM, CDR2 ANQGSEA. Trimming took 4 bases from V and 4 from J; bases not matched to a gene: 1. The CDR3 spans 12 residues. In DNA form, the CDR3 reads TGCAGCGTTGCGGACAGGGGAGAGACCCAGTACTTC. Amino acid sequence: CSVADRGETQYF. Complete variable domain (other parts from reference TRBV29-1 and TRBJ2-5): SAVISQKPSRDICQRGTSLTIQCQVDSQVTMMFWYRQQPGQSLTLIATANQGSEATYESGFVIDKFPISRPNLTFSTLTVSNMSPEDSSIYLCSVADRGETQYFGPGTRLLVL.

This clone was counted between two and nine times. The chain uses TRBV12-5 and TRBJ1-5; 8 positions agree with TRBD1. Germline-derived CDR1 and CDR2 are LGHNT and FRNRAP. CDR3 length: 18 amino acids. The V gene end was trimmed by 1 base and the J gene end by 3 bases; junction bases not matched to a gene: 11. CDR3 in amino acids: CASGLAQGAGGYNQPQHF. CDR3 in DNA: TGTGCTAGTGGTTTGGCCCAGGGGGCAGGGGGCTACAATCAGCCCCAGCATTTT.

This clone was found a few times. The rearrangement uses TRBV2 and TRBJ2-2; 7 nucleotides line up with TRBD2. Germline-derived CDR1 and CDR2 are SNHLY and FYNNEI. With 4 bases clipped from V and 4 bases from J, the junction kept 3 bases outside the gene matches. The CDR3 is made up of 14 amino acids. The CDR3 nucleotides read TGTGCCAGCAGTGTGGGAGGGATCACCGGGGAGCTGTTTTTT. It translates to CASSVGGITGELFF.

The J gene is TRBJ1-6, the V gene TRBV2; TRBD1 matches 9 bases. CDR1 is SNHLY, CDR2 FYNNEI, per germline. There are 13 residues in the CDR3. The V segment lost 10 bases and the J segment 9 bases; nucleotides outside the gene matches: 7. In DNA form, the CDR3 reads TGTGCCAATACGGACAGGGGTGGTTCACCCCTCCACTTT. Translation gives CANTDRGGSPLHF.

V usage is TRBV18 and J usage is TRBJ2-5, with D possibly matching TRBD1 (6 bases). This CDR3 comprises 15 residues. V lost 0 bases and J 5 bases, leaving 13 bases between the germline ends. In germline, CDR1 is KGHSH, CDR2 LQKENI. Here the CDR3 reads CASSPPSQGSETQYF. The DNA for the CDR3 is TGTGCCAGCTCACCACCTAGTCAGGGGAGCGAGACCCAGTACTTC.

There are a few counts of this clone. J is TRBJ1-2 and V is TRBV19; weak D call: TRBD1 (5 bases). CDR3 length: 11 amino acids. Trimming cost V 6 bases and J 4 bases, with 6 bases left between them. Germline V gene lookup returns CDR1 LNHDA and CDR2 SQIVND (reference sequence). CDR3: CASRQVYGYTF. CDR3 coding DNA: TGTGCCAGTAGACAGGTCTATGGCTACACCTTC. Together with reference TRBV19 and TRBJ1-2, the CDR3 gives the full variable domain: DGGITQSPKYLFRKEGQNVTLSCEQNLNHDAMYWYRQDPGQGLRLIYYSQIVNDFQKGDIAEGYSVSREKKESFPLTVTSAQKNPTAFYLCASRQVYGYTFGSGTRLTVV.

This clone was seen only a few times. This chain uses TRBV7-2 with TRBJ2-7; D might be TRBD2 (7 bases). The CDR3 spans 15 residues. Germline loops: CDR1 SGHTA, CDR2 FQGNSA. The ends were cut back, 5 bases at V and 4 bases at J, with 18 bases in the middle. CDR3: CASSRYTGGVYEQYF. In DNA, the CDR3 is TGTGCCAGCAGCCGCTACACGGGGGGCGTTTACGAGCAGTACTTC.

This clone came up many times. The V call is TRBV29-1, the J call TRBJ1-1, with D possibly being TRBD1 (6 bases). Trimming left V 8 bases short and J 1 base short, with 8 bases between. The CDR3 loop spans 11 amino acids. Germline CDR1 SQVTM, CDR2 ANQGSEA. The CDR3 protein is CSQGGNTEAFF. Written as DNA, the CDR3 is TGCAGCCAAGGGGGGAACACTGAAGCTTTCTTT.

This clone showed up just a few times. The CDR3 nucleotides read TGTGCCATCAACTCCCGGGACACCCAACGCACAGATACGCAGTATTTT. This gives the protein CAINSRDTQRTDTQYF. The chain uses TRBV2 and TRBJ2-3; possibly TRBD1 for D (6 bases). This CDR3 is built from 16 residues. CDR1 and CDR2 from the germline V gene are SNHLY and FYNNEI. The V gene lost 10 bases and the J gene lost 1 base, with 21 bases spanning the gap.

The chain is built from TRBV5-1 and TRBJ2-7; the D is unclear. This CDR3 is 14 amino acids long. Trimming left V 4 bases short and J 0 bases short, with 11 bases between. CDR1 SGHRS and CDR2 YFSETQ come from the germline V gene. The CDR3 DNA sequence: TGCGCCAGCAGCCGAACGACGGGCTCCTACGAGCAGTACTTC. This translates into CASSRTTGSYEQYF.

The rearrangement uses TRBV19 and TRBJ2-7; 8 nucleotides align to TRBD1. The CDR3 totals 15 residues. Per the germline V gene, CDR1 is LNHDA and CDR2 is SQIVND (reference sequence). V lost 5 bases to trimming and J lost 2 bases; unmatched junction nucleotides: 8. The CDR3: CASSPRTGLPYEQYF. CDR3 nucleotides: TGTGCCAGTAGTCCGCGGACAGGGCTCCCCTACGAGCAGTACTTC. Complete variable domain (other parts from reference TRBV19 and TRBJ2-7): DGGITQSPKYLFRKEGQNVTLSCEQNLNHDAMYWYRQDPGQGLRLIYYSQIVNDFQKGDIAEGYSVSREKKESFPLTVTSAQKNPTAFYLCASSPRTGLPYEQYFGPGTRLTVT.

In its sample, this clone was seen a few times. This chain connects TRBV12-5 to TRBJ1-2, with TRBD1 as a possible D gene (6 bases). The germline V gene has CDR1 LGHNT and CDR2 FRNRAP. V shed 4 bases and J shed 4 bases, with 13 bases lying between them. This CDR3 contains 14 residues. Here the CDR3 DNA reads TGTGCTAGTGGTTCGGGAACAGGGTCCTATGGCTACACCTTC. It is translated as CASGSGTGSYGYTF.

V usage is TRBV5-1 and J usage is TRBJ1-1; a possible D gene is TRBD1 (6 bases). Germline V gene lookup returns CDR1 SGHRS and CDR2 YFSETQ. CDR3 size: 15 residues. With 4 bases removed from V and 6 bases from J, the gap between germline ends came to 19 bases. The CDR3 is CASSTLQGAAAEAFF. DNA for the CDR3: TGCGCCAGCAGCACCTTACAGGGAGCGGCCGCTGAAGCTTTCTTT.

The chain combines TRBV30 with TRBJ2-5, with 7 bases lining up with TRBD2. Looked up from germline, CDR1 is GTSNPN and CDR2 is SVGIG (reference sequence). V gave up 0 bases and J gave up 7 bases; unmatched junction bases: 8. CDR3 size: 14 residues. This CDR3 reads CAWSVRLAEGTQYF. In DNA form, the CDR3 reads TGTGCCTGGAGTGTACGACTAGCAGAGGGGACCCAGTACTTC.

Only a few counts were recorded for this clone. The CDR3 DNA is TGCGCCAGCAGCTTGGGGCGGGGGGACGAGCAGTACTTC. It is translated as CASSLGRGDEQYF. The V and J genes are TRBV5-1 and TRBJ2-7; 8 bases agree with TRBD2. This CDR3 is built from 13 residues. Trimming removed 0 bases from V and 5 bases from J; junction bases left unmatched: 1. In germline, CDR1 is SGHRS, CDR2 YFSETQ.

A few counts support this clone. Other DNA sequences in this specimen translate into the identical CDR3. J is TRBJ2-5 and V is TRBV6-5; D perhaps matches TRBD2 (5 bases). V was cut by 5 bases and J by 5 bases, with 6 bases left in between. Germline CDR1 reads MNHEY; CDR2 reads SVGAGI. CDR3 length: 11 amino acids. The CDR3 loop reads CASSRGETQYF. CDR3 DNA: TGTGCCAGCAGTCGAGGGGAGACCCAGTACTTC.